Listed here are 8 T cell receptor beta chains from one sample, sequenced in a study of blood T cell repertoires in COVID-19. The protocol was immunoSEQ multiplex PCR, while the TCRdb copy is restricted to in-frame clones and leaves out a portion. Of 90,000 to 140,000 clones in the sample, roughly four fifths were seen once. The sequencing input was peripheral blood. Receptors were obtained from a woman of 80 years or more with acute or convalescent COVID-19.

The CDR3 DNA reads as TGTGCCAGCAGCTTAGGACAGTACACTGAAGCTTTCTTT. Translating it yields CASSLGQYTEAFF. This chain connects TRBV7-6 to TRBJ1-1, with a possible D match to TRBD1 (5 bases). Trimming shortened V by 1 base and J by 3 bases, and 6 bases separated the two germline ends. This CDR3 is built from 13 residues. Looked up from germline, CDR1 is SGHVS and CDR2 is FNYEAQ. Variable domain in full (rest from reference TRBV7-6 and TRBJ1-1): GAGVSQSPRYKVTKRGQDVALRCDPISGHVSLYWYRQALGQGPEFLTYFNYEAQQDKSGLPNDRFSAERPEGSISTLTIQRTEQRDSAMYRCASSLGQYTEAFFGQGTRLTVV.

This rearrangement joins TRBV6-5 to TRBJ2-1, with a possible D match to TRBD2 (6 bases). V lost 2 bases to trimming and J lost 5 bases, with 13 bases between them. The CDR3 runs to 15 residues. Germline CDR1 MNHEY, CDR2 SVGAGI. Here the CDR3 reads CASSYLGRGNNEQFF. CDR3 sequence (DNA): TGTGCCAGCAGTTACCTGGGTCGGGGGAACAATGAGCAGTTCTTC.

The rearrangement uses TRBV6-2 or TRBV6-3 and TRBJ2-7; D gene ambiguous. The V gene lost 0 bases and the J gene lost 0 bases, with 6 bases spanning the gap. The CDR3 consists of 14 residues. The V gene's germline CDR1 is MNHEY and CDR2 SVGEGT. CDR3 DNA: TGTGCCAGCAGTTACTCACACCTCTCCTACGAGCAGTACGTC. This gives the protein CASSYSHLSYEQYV.

V usage is TRBV2 and J usage is TRBJ2-2; D perhaps matches TRBD2 (5 bases). The V end lost 7 bases, the J end lost 3 bases, and 9 bases lay between the germline ends. Germline CDR1 is SNHLY and CDR2 is FYNNEI. The CDR3 consists of 13 residues. CDR3 sequence: CASKTGYTGELFF. CDR3 nucleotide sequence: TGTGCCAGCAAAACGGGGTACACCGGGGAGCTGTTTTTT. Variable domain in full (rest from reference TRBV2 and TRBJ2-2): EPEVTQTPSHQVTQMGQEVILRCVPISNHLYFYWYRQILGQKVEFLVSFYNNEISEKSEIFDDQFSVERPDGSNFTLKIRSTKLEDSAMYFCASKTGYTGELFFGEGSRLTVL.

The chain carries TRBV28 and TRBJ2-7; possibly TRBD2 for D (5 bases). Trimming left V 6 bases short and J 4 bases short, with 13 bases between. CDR1 MDHEN and CDR2 SYDVKM come from the germline V gene. This CDR3 has 13 amino acids. In DNA, the CDR3 is TGTGCCAGCAGAACTACGAGGGAGTACGAGCAGTACTTC. Translated: CASRTTREYEQYF.

The chain couples TRBV15 to TRBJ2-7; 9 bases match TRBD2. The CDR3 extends over 16 amino acids. Germline V lookup: CDR1 LNHNV, CDR2 YYDKDF (reference sequence). After removal of 0 bases from V and 5 bases from J, the junction contained 8 bases not matched to a gene. The CDR3 bases are TGTGCCACCAGCAGAGATGTGCTAGCGGGACCACACGAGCAGTACTTC. Encoded protein: CATSRDVLAGPHEQYF.

The J gene is TRBJ1-2, the V gene TRBV7-8; TRBD1 matches at 10 bases. The trim removed 0 bases at V and 14 bases at J, leaving 12 bases unmatched. CDR3 length: 15 amino acids. The V gene's germline CDR1 is SGHVS and CDR2 FQNEAQ. The CDR3 nucleotides are TGTGCCAGCAGCTTAGCGGACAGGGGGTTAGGGGGTATAACCTTC. Encoded protein: CASSLADRGLGGITF.

The V call is TRBV24-1, the J call TRBJ2-5, with a possible D match to TRBD2 (5 bases). Between the trimmed V and J ends, which lost 9 bases and 5 bases, there was a span of 9 bases. The CDR3 runs 11 residues. The germline CDR1 and CDR2 sequences are KGHDR and SFDVKD. The CDR3 DNA sequence: TGTGCCACCGGCTCGGGGGAGACCCAGTACTTC. The encoded protein is CATGSGETQYF.